These T cell receptor beta chains were read from a single sample in a study of CD8 T cells in ankylosing spondylitis. TCRdb used MiXCR to reprocess the 5' RACE reads, holding one entry per CDR3 protein. The sample consists of some 270,000 distinct CDR3 sequences, 15% to 20% of them appearing once. The sequencing input was blood, either unsorted or a sorted T cell fraction (not recorded which). The receptors derive from a male donor with ankylosing spondylitis or in good health (not recorded which). CDR3s include the opening cysteine and the closing phenylalanine or tryptophan. Each record gives: J gene, V gene, CDR3 protein.

j_call: TRBJ2-1; v_call: TRBV2; cdr3_aa: CASSVRLAGASGYNEQFF
j_call: TRBJ2-5; v_call: TRBV7-9; cdr3_aa: CASSSSFSGGEETQYF
j_call: TRBJ2-7; v_call: TRBV20-1; cdr3_aa: CSADSRATYEQYF
j_call: TRBJ2-7; v_call: TRBV20-1; cdr3_aa: CSARTGNDEYEQYF
j_call: TRBJ2-3; v_call: TRBV12-3/TRBV12-4; cdr3_aa: CASSPIDTQYF
j_call: TRBJ2-2; v_call: TRBV24-1; cdr3_aa: CATSGQEGLAGDYTGELFF
j_call: TRBJ1-4; v_call: TRBV6-6; cdr3_aa: CASSYPGQVAKVF
j_call: TRBJ1-2; v_call: TRBV29-1; cdr3_aa: CSVEDPRGRLYGYTF
j_call: TRBJ2-5; v_call: TRBV10-1; cdr3_aa: CASSESEGLETQYF
j_call: TRBJ1-3; v_call: TRBV9; cdr3_aa: CASSARQPLYF
j_call: TRBJ2-3; v_call: TRBV29-1; cdr3_aa: CSVEDLRVTTTDTQYF
j_call: TRBJ2-7; v_call: TRBV10-3; cdr3_aa: CAISESETYEQYF
j_call: TRBJ2-1; v_call: TRBV25-1; cdr3_aa: CASSEFGRGGPSYNEQFF
j_call: TRBJ2-2; v_call: TRBV7-6; cdr3_aa: CASSLDLNTGELFF
j_call: TRBJ2-7; v_call: TRBV4-3; cdr3_aa: CASSQEASGRASYEQYF
j_call: TRBJ2-7; v_call: TRBV4-2; cdr3_aa: CASGTTSGDREQYF
j_call: TRBJ2-7; v_call: TRBV2; cdr3_aa: CASTLAGGFPYEQYF
j_call: TRBJ2-3; v_call: TRBV2; cdr3_aa: CASNSLTGRGTDTQYF
j_call: TRBJ2-1; v_call: TRBV12-3/TRBV12-4; cdr3_aa: CASSFGTGRDEQFF
j_call: TRBJ2-2; v_call: TRBV10-3; cdr3_aa: CAISPGGAGELFF
j_call: TRBJ2-7; v_call: TRBV29-1; cdr3_aa: CSVDSGETYEQYF
j_call: TRBJ2-5; v_call: TRBV7-9; cdr3_aa: CASSFEQWGRETQYF
j_call: TRBJ1-1; v_call: TRBV7-8; cdr3_aa: CASSSPGTEAFF
j_call: TRBJ2-7; v_call: TRBV7-2; cdr3_aa: CASSNPGRGSYEQYF
j_call: TRBJ2-1; v_call: TRBV29-1; cdr3_aa: CSVELGEGPSSYNEQFF
j_call: TRBJ2-3; v_call: TRBV10-3; cdr3_aa: CAISESEEGTSTDTQYF
j_call: TRBJ1-2; v_call: TRBV9; cdr3_aa: CASSPGGGPISHTF
j_call: TRBJ2-4; v_call: TRBV12-3/TRBV12-4; cdr3_aa: CASSLTLAGEKNIQYF
j_call: TRBJ2-3; v_call: TRBV12-3/TRBV12-4; cdr3_aa: CASSLRAGPGDTQYF
j_call: TRBJ2-3; v_call: TRBV27; cdr3_aa: CASSPVLTGMDTQYF
j_call: TRBJ2-3; v_call: TRBV7-9; cdr3_aa: CASTSGSSDTQYF
j_call: TRBJ2-7; v_call: TRBV4-1; cdr3_aa: CASSLTSDGSYEQYF
j_call: TRBJ2-3; v_call: TRBV12-3/TRBV12-4; cdr3_aa: CASSLVDSTDTQYF
j_call: TRBJ1-1; v_call: TRBV29-1; cdr3_aa: CSVDGLNTEAFF
j_call: TRBJ1-6; v_call: TRBV4-1; cdr3_aa: CASSQHDSPLHF
j_call: TRBJ1-1; v_call: TRBV27; cdr3_aa: CASSGLNTEAFF
j_call: TRBJ2-7; v_call: TRBV6-4; cdr3_aa: CASRTSPWVGSTYEQYF
j_call: TRBJ1-1; v_call: TRBV7-8; cdr3_aa: CASSLRLSVTEAFF
j_call: TRBJ2-1; v_call: TRBV5-1; cdr3_aa: CAISLVDGLLLGGSSYNEQFF
j_call: TRBJ1-1; v_call: TRBV20-1; cdr3_aa: CSARDPGVRMNTEAFF
j_call: TRBJ2-1; v_call: TRBV7-9; cdr3_aa: CASSASGGGYEQFF
j_call: TRBJ2-2; v_call: TRBV3-1; cdr3_aa: CASSQEWRRELFF
j_call: TRBJ1-3; v_call: TRBV6-6; cdr3_aa: CASSSNSGNTIYF
j_call: TRBJ2-1; v_call: TRBV5-6; cdr3_aa: CASSLGSGFYNEQFF
j_call: TRBJ2-1; v_call: TRBV5-1; cdr3_aa: CASSLGLASGFSYNEQFF